The present T cell receptor beta chain was sequenced within a study of blood T cell repertoires in COVID-19. Study in general: Researchers got acute and convalescent COVID-19 samples from the United States, Italy and Spain. From T cells, B-cell-depleted T cells, or PBMCs came the material, which was cDNA or gDNA.

Original data processing: Reference gene primer amplification yielded estimated nucleated cell counts. Method: immunoSEQ multiplex PCR; TCRdb's copy keeps in-frame clones and lacks some. That table is the source of V, J and clone size, and D and trimming were worked out from the DNA. The sample includes roughly 200,000 clones, 75% to 90% of them seen just once. In Seattle, patients joined the study during active infection and were tracked longitudinally. The CDR3 runs to 15 residues. Trimming at V came to 5 bases and at J to 3 bases, leaving 9 bases not matched to a gene. Germline lookup yields CDR1 MNHNY and CDR2 SVGAGI (reference sequence).

The rearrangement uses TRBV6-6 and TRBJ2-7; 8 bases align to TRBD1. The clonotype originates from a woman at least 80 years old with COVID-19, enrolled during active disease. The sequenced material came from peripheral blood. The CDR3 coding sequence is TGTGCCAGCAGTCGGTCGGGGACAGGCGTCTACGAGCAGTACTTC. Translating gives CASSRSGTGVYEQYF.